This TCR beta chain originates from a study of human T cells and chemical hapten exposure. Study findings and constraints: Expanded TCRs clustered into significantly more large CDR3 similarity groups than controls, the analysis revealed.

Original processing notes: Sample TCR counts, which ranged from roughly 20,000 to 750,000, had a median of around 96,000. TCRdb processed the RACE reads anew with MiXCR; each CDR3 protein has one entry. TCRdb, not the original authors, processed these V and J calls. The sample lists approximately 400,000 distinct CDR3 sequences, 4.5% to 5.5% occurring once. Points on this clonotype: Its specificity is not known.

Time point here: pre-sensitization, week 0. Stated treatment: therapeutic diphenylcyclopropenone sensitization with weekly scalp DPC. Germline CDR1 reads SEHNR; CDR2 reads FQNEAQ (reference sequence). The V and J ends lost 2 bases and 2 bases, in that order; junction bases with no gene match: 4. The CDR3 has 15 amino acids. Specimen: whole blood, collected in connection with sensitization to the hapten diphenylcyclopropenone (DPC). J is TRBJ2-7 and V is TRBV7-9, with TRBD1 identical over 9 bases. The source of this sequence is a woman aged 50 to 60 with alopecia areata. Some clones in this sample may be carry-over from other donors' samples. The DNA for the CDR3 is TGTGCCAGCAGCTTACGGGGACAGGGTACCTACGAGCAGTACTTC. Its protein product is CASSLRGQGTYEQYF.